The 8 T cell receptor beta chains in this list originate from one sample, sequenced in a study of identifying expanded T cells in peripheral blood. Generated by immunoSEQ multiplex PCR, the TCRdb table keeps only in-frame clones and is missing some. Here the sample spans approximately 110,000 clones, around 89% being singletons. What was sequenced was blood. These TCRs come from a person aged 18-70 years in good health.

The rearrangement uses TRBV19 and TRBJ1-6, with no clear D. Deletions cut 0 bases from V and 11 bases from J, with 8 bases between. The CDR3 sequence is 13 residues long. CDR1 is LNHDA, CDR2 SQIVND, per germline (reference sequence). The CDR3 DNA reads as TGTGCCAGTAGTATAGATCCCACTACACCCCTCCACTTT. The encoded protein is CASSIDPTTPLHF.

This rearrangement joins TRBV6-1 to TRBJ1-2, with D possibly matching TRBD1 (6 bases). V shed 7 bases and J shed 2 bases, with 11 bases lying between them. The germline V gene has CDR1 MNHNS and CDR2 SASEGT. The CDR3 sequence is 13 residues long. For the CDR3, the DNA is TGTGCCAGCAAAATAACAGGGAACTATGGCTACACCTTC. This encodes CASKITGNYGYTF.

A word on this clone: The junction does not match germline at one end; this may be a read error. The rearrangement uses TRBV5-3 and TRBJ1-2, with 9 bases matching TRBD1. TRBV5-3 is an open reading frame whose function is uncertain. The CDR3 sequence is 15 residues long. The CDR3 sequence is CASSFAQGAGYGYTF. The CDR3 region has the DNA TGTGCCAGCAGCTTCGCACAGGGGGCTGGCTATGGCTACACCTTC.

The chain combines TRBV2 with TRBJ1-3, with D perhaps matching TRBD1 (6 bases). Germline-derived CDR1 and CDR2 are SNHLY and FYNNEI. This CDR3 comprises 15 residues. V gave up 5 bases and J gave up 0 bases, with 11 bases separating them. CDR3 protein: CASSRQVISGNTIYF. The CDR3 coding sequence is TGTGCCAGCAGTAGACAGGTGATCTCTGGAAACACCATATATTTT.

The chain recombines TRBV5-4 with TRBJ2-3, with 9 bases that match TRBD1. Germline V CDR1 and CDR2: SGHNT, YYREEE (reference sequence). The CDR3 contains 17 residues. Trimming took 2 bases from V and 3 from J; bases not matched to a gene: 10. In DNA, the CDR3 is TGTGCCAGCAGCTTATTTACAGGGGGCGGACCGACAGATACGCAGTATTTT. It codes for CASSLFTGGGPTDTQYF.

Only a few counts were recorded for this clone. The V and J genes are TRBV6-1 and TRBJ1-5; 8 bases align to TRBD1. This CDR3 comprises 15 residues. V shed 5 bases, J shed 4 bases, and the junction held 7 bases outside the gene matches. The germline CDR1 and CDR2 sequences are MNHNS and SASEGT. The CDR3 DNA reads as TGTGCCAGCAGTTGGGGGGGGACAGGTAATCAGCCCCAGCATTTT. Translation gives CASSWGGTGNQPQHF.

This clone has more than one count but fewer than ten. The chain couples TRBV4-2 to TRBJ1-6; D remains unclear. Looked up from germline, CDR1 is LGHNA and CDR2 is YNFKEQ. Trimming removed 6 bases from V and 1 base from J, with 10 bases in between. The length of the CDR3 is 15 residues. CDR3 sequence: CASREDWSYNSPLHF. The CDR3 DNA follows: TGTGCCAGCAGGGAGGATTGGTCCTATAATTCACCCCTCCACTTT.

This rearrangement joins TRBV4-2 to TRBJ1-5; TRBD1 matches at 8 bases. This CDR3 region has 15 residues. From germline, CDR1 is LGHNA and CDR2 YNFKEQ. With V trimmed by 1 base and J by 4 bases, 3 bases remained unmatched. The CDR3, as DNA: TGTGCCAGCAGCCAAGGGAACAGGGGGAATCAGCCCCAGCATTTT. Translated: CASSQGNRGNQPQHF.